A single sample gave rise to the 7 T cell receptor beta chains below, sequenced in a study of blood T cell repertoires in COVID-19. Assay: immunoSEQ multiplex PCR; the TCRdb copy retains only in-frame clones and omits some. The sample holds roughly 150,000 clones, over 85% seen once. The source material was peripheral blood. These receptors were collected from a man aged 60 to 69 with active or convalescent COVID-19.

The chain uses TRBV3-1 (or the pseudogene TRBV3-2) and TRBJ2-1, with 14 bases matching TRBD2. V lost 1 base to trimming and J lost 0 bases; unmatched junction nucleotides: 5. Per germline, CDR1 LGHDT and CDR2 YNNKEL (reference sequence). CDR3 length equals 19 residues. Here the CDR3 reads CASSQGTSGRLSSYNEQFF. DNA of the CDR3: TGTGCCAGCAGCCAAGGGACTAGCGGGAGGCTGAGCTCCTACAATGAGCAGTTCTTC.

The chain links TRBV10-1 to TRBJ2-7, with 12 positions matching TRBD2. The CDR3 spans 15 residues. V lost 4 bases to trimming and J lost 6 bases; unmatched junction nucleotides: 7. Germline V gene data show CDR1 as WNHNN and CDR2 as SYGVQD (reference sequence). Written as DNA, the CDR3 is TGCGCCAGCAGTGGGACTAGCGGGATTGCTAGCGAGCAGTACTTC. Amino acids: CASSGTSGIASEQYF.

The J gene is TRBJ1-1, the V gene TRBV5-1, with no clear D. This CDR3 has 15 residues. Germline-derived CDR1 and CDR2 are SGHRS and YFSETQ. With 0 bases removed from V and 3 bases from J, the gap between germline ends came to 12 bases. The CDR3 sequence: CASSLVGEGYTEAFF. Here the CDR3 DNA reads TGCGCCAGCAGCTTGGTTGGGGAGGGCTACACTGAAGCTTTCTTT.

The J gene is TRBJ1-6, the V gene TRBV19; D possibly corresponds to TRBD1 (5 bases). Trimming pared 3 bases from V and 8 bases from J, leaving 14 bases between. Germline assignment: CDR1 LNHDA and CDR2 SQIVND (reference sequence). This CDR3 region has 15 residues. CDR3 coding DNA: TGTGCCAGTAGTATCCGGGGGAGGTTCGATTCACCCCTCCACTTT. Amino acids: CASSIRGRFDSPLHF.

The chain is built from TRBV7-9 and TRBJ1-1; D gene ambiguous. Germline V gene sequence: CDR1 SEHNR, CDR2 FQNEAQ (reference sequence). The CDR3 has 15 amino acids. V lost 5 bases and J lost 5, with 18 bases in between. The CDR3 coding sequence is TGTGCCAGCAGCCCTTACACGATCAGTTGGACTGAAGCTTTCTTT. It codes for CASSPYTISWTEAFF.

The chain recombines TRBV6-6 with TRBJ1-1, with D possibly TRBD1 on 5 matching bases. Trimming shortened V by 6 bases and J by 4 bases, and 15 bases separated the two germline ends. Germline V lookup: CDR1 MNHNY, CDR2 SVGAGI (reference sequence). This CDR3 is 14 amino acids long. The CDR3 nucleotides are TGTGCCAGCAGGGATGGGGGGGAGACCACTGAAGCTTTCTTT. This encodes CASRDGGETTEAFF.

The chain uses TRBV12-3 or TRBV12-4 and TRBJ2-7; D not certain. This CDR3 is built from 12 residues. V was shortened by 2 bases and J by 3 bases, with 5 bases between the two germline ends. As DNA, the CDR3 is TGTGCCAGCAGTTTACAAATCTACGAGCAGTACTTC. Residues: CASSLQIYEQYF.